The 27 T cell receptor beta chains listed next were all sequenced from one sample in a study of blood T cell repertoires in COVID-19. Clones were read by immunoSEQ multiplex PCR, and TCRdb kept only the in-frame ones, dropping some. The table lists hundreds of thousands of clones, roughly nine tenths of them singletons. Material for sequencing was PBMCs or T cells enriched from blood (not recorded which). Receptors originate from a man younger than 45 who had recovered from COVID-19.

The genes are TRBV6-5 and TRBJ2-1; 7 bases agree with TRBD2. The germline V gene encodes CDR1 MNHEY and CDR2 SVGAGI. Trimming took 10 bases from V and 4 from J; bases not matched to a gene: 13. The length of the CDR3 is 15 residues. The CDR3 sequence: CATGRPGTTYNEQFF. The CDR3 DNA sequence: TGTGCCACCGGAAGACCAGGGACTACATACAATGAGCAGTTCTTC.

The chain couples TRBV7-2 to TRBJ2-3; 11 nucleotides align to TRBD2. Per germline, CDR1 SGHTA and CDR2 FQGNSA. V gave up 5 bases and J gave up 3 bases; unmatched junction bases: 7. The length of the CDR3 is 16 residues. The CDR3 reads CASSPNSGRGTDTQYF. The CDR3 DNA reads TGTGCCAGCAGCCCAAATAGCGGGAGGGGAACAGATACGCAGTATTTT.

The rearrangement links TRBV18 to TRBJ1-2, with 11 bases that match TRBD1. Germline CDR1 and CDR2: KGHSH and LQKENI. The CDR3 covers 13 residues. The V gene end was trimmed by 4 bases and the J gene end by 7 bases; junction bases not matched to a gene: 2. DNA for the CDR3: TGTGCCAGCTCACTCGGACAGGGGGCTGGCTACACCTTC. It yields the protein CASSLGQGAGYTF.

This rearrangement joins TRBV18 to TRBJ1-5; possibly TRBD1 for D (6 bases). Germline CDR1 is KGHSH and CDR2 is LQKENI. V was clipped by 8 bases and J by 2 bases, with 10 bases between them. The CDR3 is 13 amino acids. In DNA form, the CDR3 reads TGTGCCAGCCGACAGGCGGGCAATCAGCCCCAGCATTTT. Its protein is CASRQAGNQPQHF.

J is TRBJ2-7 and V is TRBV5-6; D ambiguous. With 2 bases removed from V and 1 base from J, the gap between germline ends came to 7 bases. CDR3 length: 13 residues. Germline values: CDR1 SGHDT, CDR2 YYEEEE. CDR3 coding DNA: TGTGCCAGCAGCTTTGGGCTATCCTACGAGCAGTACTTC. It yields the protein CASSFGLSYEQYF.

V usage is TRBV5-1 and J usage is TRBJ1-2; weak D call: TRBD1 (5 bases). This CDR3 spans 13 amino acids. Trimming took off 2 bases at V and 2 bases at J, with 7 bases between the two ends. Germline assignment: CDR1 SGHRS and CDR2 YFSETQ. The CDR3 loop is CASSFDSNYGYTF. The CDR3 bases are TGCGCCAGCAGCTTTGACAGCAACTATGGCTACACCTTC.

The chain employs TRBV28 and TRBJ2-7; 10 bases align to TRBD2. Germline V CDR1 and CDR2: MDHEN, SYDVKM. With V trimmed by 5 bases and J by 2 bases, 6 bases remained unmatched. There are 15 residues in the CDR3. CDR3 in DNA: TGTGCCAGCAGTCCCTCCCTAGCGGGAGCCTACGAGCAGTACTTC. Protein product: CASSPSLAGAYEQYF.

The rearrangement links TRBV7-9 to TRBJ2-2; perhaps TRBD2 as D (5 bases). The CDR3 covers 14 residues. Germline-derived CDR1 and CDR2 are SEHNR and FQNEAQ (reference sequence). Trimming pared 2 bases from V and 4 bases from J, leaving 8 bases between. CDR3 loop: CASSLFRGTGELFF. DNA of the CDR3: TGTGCCAGCAGCTTATTCCGGGGCACCGGGGAGCTGTTTTTT.

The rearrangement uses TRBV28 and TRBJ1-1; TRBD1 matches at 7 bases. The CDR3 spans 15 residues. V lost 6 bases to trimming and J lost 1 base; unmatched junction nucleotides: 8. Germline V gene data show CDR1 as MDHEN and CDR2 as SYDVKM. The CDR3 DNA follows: TGTGCCAGCAGAACTCGGACAGGCCCGAACACTGAAGCTTTCTTT. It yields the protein CASRTRTGPNTEAFF.

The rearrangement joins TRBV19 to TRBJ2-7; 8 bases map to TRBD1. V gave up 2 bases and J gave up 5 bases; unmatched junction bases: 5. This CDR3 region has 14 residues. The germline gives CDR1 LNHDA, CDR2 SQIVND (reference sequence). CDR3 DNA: TGTGCCAGTAGTATAAGGGCAGGGGGCAACGAGCAGTACTTC. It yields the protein CASSIRAGGNEQYF.

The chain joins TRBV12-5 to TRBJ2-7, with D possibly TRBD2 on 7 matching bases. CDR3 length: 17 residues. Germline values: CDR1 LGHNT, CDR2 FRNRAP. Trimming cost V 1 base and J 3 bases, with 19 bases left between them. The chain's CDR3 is CASGLAPWGGYGYEQYF. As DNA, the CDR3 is TGTGCTAGTGGTTTGGCACCTTGGGGGGGCTACGGCTACGAGCAGTACTTC.

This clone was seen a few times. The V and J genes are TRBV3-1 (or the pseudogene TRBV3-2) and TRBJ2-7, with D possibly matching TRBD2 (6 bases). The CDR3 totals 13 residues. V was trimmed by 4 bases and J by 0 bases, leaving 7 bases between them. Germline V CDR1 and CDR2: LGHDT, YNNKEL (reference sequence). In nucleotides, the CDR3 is TGTGCCAGCAGCCGGGGGGACTCCTACGAGCAGTACTTC. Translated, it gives CASSRGDSYEQYF.

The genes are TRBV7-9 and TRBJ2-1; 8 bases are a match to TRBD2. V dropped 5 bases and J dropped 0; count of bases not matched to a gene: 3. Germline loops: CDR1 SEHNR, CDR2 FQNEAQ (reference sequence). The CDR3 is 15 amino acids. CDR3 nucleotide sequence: TGTGCCAGCAGCCGTCTAGCGGGCTCCTACAATGAGCAGTTCTTC. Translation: CASSRLAGSYNEQFF.

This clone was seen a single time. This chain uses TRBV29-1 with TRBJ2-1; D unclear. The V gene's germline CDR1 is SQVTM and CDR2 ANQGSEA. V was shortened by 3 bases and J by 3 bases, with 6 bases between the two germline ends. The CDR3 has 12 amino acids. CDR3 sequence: CSVDPSYNEQFF. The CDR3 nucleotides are TGCAGCGTTGATCCGAGCTACAATGAGCAGTTCTTC.

CDR3 DNA: TGTGCCAGTAGCCCCGCGGGAGGGACGGATGAGCAGTTCTTC. It specifies CASSPAGGTDEQFF. This chain uses TRBV19 with TRBJ2-1; 9 nucleotides match TRBD2. V lost 6 bases and J lost 8; bases outside the gene matches: 8. Looked up from germline, CDR1 is LNHDA and CDR2 is SQIVND (reference sequence). This CDR3 is built from 14 residues. Using reference TRBV19 and TRBJ2-1 for the parts outside the CDR3, the full variable domain is DGGITQSPKYLFRKEGQNVTLSCEQNLNHDAMYWYRQDPGQGLRLIYYSQIVNDFQKGDIAEGYSVSREKKESFPLTVTSAQKNPTAFYLCASSPAGGTDEQFFGPGTRLTVL.

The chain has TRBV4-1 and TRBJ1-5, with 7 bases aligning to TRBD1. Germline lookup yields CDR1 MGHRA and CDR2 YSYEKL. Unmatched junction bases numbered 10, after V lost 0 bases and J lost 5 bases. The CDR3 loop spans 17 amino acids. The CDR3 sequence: CASSQESKGTAHQPQHF. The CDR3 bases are TGCGCCAGCAGCCAAGAGAGTAAGGGGACAGCCCATCAGCCCCAGCATTTT.

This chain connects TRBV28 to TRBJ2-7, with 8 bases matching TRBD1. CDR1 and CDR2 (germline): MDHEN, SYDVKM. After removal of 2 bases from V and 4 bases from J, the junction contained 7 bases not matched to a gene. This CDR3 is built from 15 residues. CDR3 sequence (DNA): TGTGCCAGCAGTTTAAGTAGGACAGGGCCGTACGAGCAGTACTTC. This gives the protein CASSLSRTGPYEQYF.

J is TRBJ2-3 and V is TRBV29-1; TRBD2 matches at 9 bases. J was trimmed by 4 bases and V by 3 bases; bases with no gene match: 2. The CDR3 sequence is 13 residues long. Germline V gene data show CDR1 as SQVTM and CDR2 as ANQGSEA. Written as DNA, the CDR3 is TGCAGCGTTGAGCGGGGGGGCCCAGATACGCAGTATTTT. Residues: CSVERGGPDTQYF.

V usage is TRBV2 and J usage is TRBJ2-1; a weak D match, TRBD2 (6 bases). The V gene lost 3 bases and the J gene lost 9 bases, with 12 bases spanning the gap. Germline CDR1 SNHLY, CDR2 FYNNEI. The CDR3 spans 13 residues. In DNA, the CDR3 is TGTGCCAGCAGTGATGCCGGGGGATTTGAGCAGTTCTTC. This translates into CASSDAGGFEQFF.

CDR3 nucleotides: TGTGCCAGCAGTTACAATACCTTCTCCAGGAACGAGCAGTACTTC. It translates to CASSYNTFSRNEQYF. The J gene is TRBJ2-7, the V gene TRBV6-5, with unresolved D. This CDR3 is built from 15 residues. Trimming left V 2 bases short and J 5 bases short, with 16 bases between. In germline, CDR1 is MNHEY, CDR2 SVGAGI.

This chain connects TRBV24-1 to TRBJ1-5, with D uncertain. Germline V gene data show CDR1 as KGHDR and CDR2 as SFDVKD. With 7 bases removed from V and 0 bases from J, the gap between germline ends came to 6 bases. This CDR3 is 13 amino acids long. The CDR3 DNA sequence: TGTGCCACCAGCAAATTTAGCAATCAGCCCCAGCATTTT. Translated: CATSKFSNQPQHF.

This chain's CDR3 is CASSLGLAGYTGELFF. CDR3 DNA: TGCGCCAGCAGCCTGGGACTAGCGGGTTACACCGGGGAGCTGTTTTTT. V is TRBV5-1 and J is TRBJ2-2; TRBD2 aligns across 12 bases. Germline trimming cut 4 bases from V and 3 bases from J; bases unmatched to any gene: 4. This CDR3 region has 16 residues. In germline, CDR1 is SGHRS, CDR2 YFSETQ.

CDR3 sequence: CASSPGGNEAGQYF. The CDR3 DNA reads TGTGCCAGCTCACCAGGCGGGAATGAGGCGGGGCAGTACTTC. The V and J genes are TRBV18 and TRBJ2-7; D is perhaps TRBD2 (6 bases). Germline CDR1 reads KGHSH; CDR2 reads LQKENI. The CDR3 is 14 amino acids. Between the trimmed V and J ends, which lost 2 bases and 9 bases, there was a span of 17 bases.

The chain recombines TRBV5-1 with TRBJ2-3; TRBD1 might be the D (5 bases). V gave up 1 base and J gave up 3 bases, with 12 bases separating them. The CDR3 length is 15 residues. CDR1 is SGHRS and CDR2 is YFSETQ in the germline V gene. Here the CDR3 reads CASSLSSGRTDTQYF. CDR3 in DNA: TGCGCCAGCAGCTTGTCGTCAGGGCGGACAGATACGCAGTATTTT. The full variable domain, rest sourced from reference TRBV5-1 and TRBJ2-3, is KAGVTQTPRYLIKTRGQQVTLSCSPISGHRSVSWYQQTPGQGLQFLFEYFSETQRNKGNFPGRFSGRQFSNSRSEMNVSTLELGDSALYLCASSLSSGRTDTQYFGPGTRLTVL.

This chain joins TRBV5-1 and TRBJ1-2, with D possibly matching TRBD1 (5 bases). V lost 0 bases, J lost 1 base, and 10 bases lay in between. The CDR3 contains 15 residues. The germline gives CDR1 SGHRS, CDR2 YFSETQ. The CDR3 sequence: CASSLGFDSNYGYTF. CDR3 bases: TGCGCCAGCAGCTTGGGATTTGACAGTAACTATGGCTACACCTTC.

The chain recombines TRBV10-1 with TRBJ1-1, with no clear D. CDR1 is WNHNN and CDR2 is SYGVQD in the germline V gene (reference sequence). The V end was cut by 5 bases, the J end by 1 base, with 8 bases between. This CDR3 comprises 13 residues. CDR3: CASSPRGNTEAFF. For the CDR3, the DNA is TGCGCCAGCAGTCCGCGGGGGAACACTGAAGCTTTCTTT.

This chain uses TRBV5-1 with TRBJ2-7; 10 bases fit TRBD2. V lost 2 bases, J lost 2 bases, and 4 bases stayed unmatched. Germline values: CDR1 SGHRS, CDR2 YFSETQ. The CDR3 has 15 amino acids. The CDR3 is CASSLYTSGTYEQYF. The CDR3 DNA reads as TGCGCCAGCAGCTTATACACTAGCGGGACCTACGAGCAGTACTTC.